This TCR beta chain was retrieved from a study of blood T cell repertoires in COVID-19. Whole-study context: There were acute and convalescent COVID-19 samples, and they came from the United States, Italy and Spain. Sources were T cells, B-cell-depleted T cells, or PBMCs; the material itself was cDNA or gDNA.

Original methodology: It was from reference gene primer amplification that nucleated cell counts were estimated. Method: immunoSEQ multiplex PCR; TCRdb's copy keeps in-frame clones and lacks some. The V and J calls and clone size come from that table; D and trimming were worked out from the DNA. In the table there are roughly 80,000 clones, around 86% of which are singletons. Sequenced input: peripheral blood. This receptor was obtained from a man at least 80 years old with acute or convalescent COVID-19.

The CDR3 bases are TGTGCCAGCAGTGTCCTGAACGCCGGGACTAGGGGAAATGAGCAGTTCTTC. Amino acids: CASSVLNAGTRGNEQFF. V usage is TRBV6-1 and J usage is TRBJ2-1; 8 nucleotides align to TRBD2. Germline V gives CDR1 MNHNS, CDR2 SASEGT. V was pared by 4 bases and J by 7 bases, with 15 bases of the junction left unmatched. The CDR3 is 17 residues long.